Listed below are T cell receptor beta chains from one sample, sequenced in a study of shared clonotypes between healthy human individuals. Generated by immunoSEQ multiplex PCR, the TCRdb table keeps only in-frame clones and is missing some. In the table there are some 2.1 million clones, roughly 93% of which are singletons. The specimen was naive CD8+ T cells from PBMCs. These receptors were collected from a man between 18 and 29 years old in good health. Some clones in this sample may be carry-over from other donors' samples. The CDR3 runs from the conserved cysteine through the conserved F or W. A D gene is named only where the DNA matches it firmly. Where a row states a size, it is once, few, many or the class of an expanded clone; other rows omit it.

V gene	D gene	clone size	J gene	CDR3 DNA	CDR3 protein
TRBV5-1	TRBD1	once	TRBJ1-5	TGCGCCAGCAGCTTGGCCCCAGGGACAGGGTACAATCAGCCCCAGCATTTT	CASSLAPGTGYNQPQHF
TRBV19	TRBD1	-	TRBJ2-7	TGTGCCAGTAGTGTAGACAGGGGTCGGGACGAGCAGTACTTC	CASSVDRGRDEQYF
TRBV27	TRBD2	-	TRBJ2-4	TGTGCCAGCAGACCACCGTGGCGGGGGGGCAAAAACATTCAGTACTTC	CASRPPWRGGKNIQYF
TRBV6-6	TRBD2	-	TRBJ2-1	TGTGCCAGCAGTCGACTAGCGGGAGACGCCTACAATGAGCAGTTCTTC	CASSRLAGDAYNEQFF
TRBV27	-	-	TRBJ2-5	TGTGCCAGCAGCAAACACCCCCAAGGACAGATGGAGACCCAGTACTTC	CASSKHPQGQMETQYF
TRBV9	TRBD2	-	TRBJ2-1	TGTGCCAGCAGCGGGACTAGCGGTCTTAATGAGCAGTTCTTC	CASSGTSGLNEQFF
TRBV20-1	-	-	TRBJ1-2	TGCAGTGCCACTAGGGCCTATGGCTACACCTTC	CSATRAYGYTF
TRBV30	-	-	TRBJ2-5	TGTGCCTGGAGTGTCGGGGCAGAGCAGTACTTC	CAWSVGAEQYF
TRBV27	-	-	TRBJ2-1	TGTGCCAGCAGGGATTCTTCTAGCTCTAATGAGCAGTTCTTC	CASRDSSSSNEQFF
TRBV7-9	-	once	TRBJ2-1	TGTGCCAGCAGCACTGGACCGTCCTCAAATGAGCAGTTCTTC	CASSTGPSSNEQFF
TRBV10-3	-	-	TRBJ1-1	TGTGCCATCAGTGAGTCGAACAGGGTTTTGAACACTGAAGCTTTCTTT	CAISESNRVLNTEAFF
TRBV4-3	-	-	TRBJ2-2	TGCGCCAGCAGCTGGGACGGCCCCGGGGACACCGGGGAGCTGTTTTTT	CASSWDGPGDTGELFF
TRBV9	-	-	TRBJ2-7	TGTGCCAGCAGCCCCCCCGACAGCCTCACCTACGAGCAGTACTTC	CASSPPDSLTYEQYF
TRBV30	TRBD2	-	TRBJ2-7	TGTGCCTGGAGTGTATCGTCCAGCGGGAGGTGGTACGAGCAGTACTTC	CAWSVSSSGRWYEQYF
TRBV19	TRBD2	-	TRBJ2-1	TGTGCCAGTAGTGGGGGACTAGCCCCCTACAATGAGCAGTTCTTC	CASSGGLAPYNEQFF
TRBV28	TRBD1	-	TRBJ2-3	TGTGCCAGCACCCCGCCCGGGACAGAGTTCACAGATACGCAGTATTTT	CASTPPGTEFTDTQYF
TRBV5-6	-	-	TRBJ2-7	TGTGCCAGCAGCTCGCAGGTCGAGTACGAGCAGTACTTC	CASSSQVEYEQYF
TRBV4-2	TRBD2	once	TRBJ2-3	TGTGCCAGCAGCACACCCCCAGTAATGGGTAGCGGGAGAACAGATACGCAGTATTTT	CASSTPPVMGSGRTDTQYF
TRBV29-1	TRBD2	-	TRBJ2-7	TGCAGCGTTGAAGGGACTAGCGGTTCCAACTCCATCTACGAGCAGTACTTC	CSVEGTSGSNSIYEQYF
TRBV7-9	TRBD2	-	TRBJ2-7	TGTGCCAGCAGCTTGGGCGGGAGGGGCTACGAGCAGTACTTC	CASSLGGRGYEQYF
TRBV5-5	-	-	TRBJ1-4	TGTGCCAGCAGCTTGGTTTGGACCGTCCTTACGACAACTAATGAAAAACTGTTTTTT	CASSLVWTVLTTTNEKLFF
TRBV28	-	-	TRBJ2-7	TGTGCCAGCAGTTTCCGAGGATACGAGCAGTACTTC	CASSFRGYEQYF
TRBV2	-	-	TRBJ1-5	TGTGCCAGCAGTGAAAGGGTTGCGGCCAGTCGGCCCCAGCATTTT	CASSERVAASRPQHF
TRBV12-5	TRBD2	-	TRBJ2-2	TGTGCTAGTGCCTCGTGGAGCGGGAGCACCGGGGAGCTGTTTTTT	CASASWSGSTGELFF
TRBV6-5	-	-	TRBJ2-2	TGTGCCAGCAGTTACGCGGAAAACACCGGGGAGCTGTTTTTT	CASSYAENTGELFF
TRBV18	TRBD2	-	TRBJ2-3	TGTGCCAGCTCACCAAATCGGGGGGCAGATACGCAGTATTTT	CASSPNRGADTQYF
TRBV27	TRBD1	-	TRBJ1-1	TGTGCCAGCAGTTTAGTCTTCAGGGGGTCCACTGAAGCTTTCTTT	CASSLVFRGSTEAFF
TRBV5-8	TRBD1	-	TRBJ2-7	TGTGCCAGCAGCTTGGAACAGGGGGCCAACGAGCAGTACTTC	CASSLEQGANEQYF
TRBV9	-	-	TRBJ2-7	TGTGCCAGCAGCCCAAGAGGGGGGGGCTACGAGCAGTACTTC	CASSPRGGGYEQYF
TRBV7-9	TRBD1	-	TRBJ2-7	TGTGCCAGCACCGCCGCAGGGGGCGAACCCGAGCAGTACTTC	CASTAAGGEPEQYF
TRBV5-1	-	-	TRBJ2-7	TGCGCCAGTACCGCCGAACAGTCCTACGAGCAGTACTTC	CASTAEQSYEQYF
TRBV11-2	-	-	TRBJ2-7	TGTGCCAGCAGCCTCTACGAGCAGTACTTC	CASSLYEQYF
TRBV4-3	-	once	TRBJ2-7	TGCGCCAGCAGCCAAGATTTGGGTTACGAGCAGTACTTC	CASSQDLGYEQYF
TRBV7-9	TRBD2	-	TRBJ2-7	TGTGCCAGCAGCTTAGGCAGCGGGAGTTCCTACGAGCAGTACTTC	CASSLGSGSSYEQYF
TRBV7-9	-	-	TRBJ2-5	TGTGCCAGCAGCTCCCCCCGATTGTATCAAGAGACCCAGTACTTC	CASSSPRLYQETQYF
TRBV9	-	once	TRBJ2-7	TGTGCCAGCAGCGGCGACAGTAACGTCCTACGAGAACAGTACTTC	CASSGDSNVLREQYF
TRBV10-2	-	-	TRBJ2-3	TGCGCCAGCAGTGACTCGTGGGGACAAACCACAGATACGCAGTATTTT	CASSDSWGQTTDTQYF
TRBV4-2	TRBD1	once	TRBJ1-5	TGTGCCAGCAGTTCTACCTTGCGGACAGGGGATAGCAATCAGCCCCAGCATTTT	CASSSTLRTGDSNQPQHF
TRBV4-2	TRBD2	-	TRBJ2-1	TGTGCCAGCAGCCAAGATCGGGATCGCGGGAGGGTGTACAATGAGCAGTTCTTC	CASSQDRDRGRVYNEQFF
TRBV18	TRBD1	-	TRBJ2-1	TGTGCCAGCTCACCAGGGACAGGCCTCTACAATGAGCAGTTCTTC	CASSPGTGLYNEQFF
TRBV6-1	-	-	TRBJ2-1	TGTGCCAGCAGTGCCCCCCGGGGTGGGGAAGAGCAGTTCTTC	CASSAPRGGEEQFF
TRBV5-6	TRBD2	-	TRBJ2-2	TGTGCCAGCAGCTTGCAACTAGCGGGACTTGGCGGGGAGCTGTTTTTT	CASSLQLAGLGGELFF
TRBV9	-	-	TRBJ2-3	TGTGCCAGCAGCGTGGCGGGACGTAGCACAGATACGCAGTATTTT	CASSVAGRSTDTQYF
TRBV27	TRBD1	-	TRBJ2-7	TGTGCCAGCAGTCCTCTGAGGACAGGACTCTCCTACGAGCAGTACTTC	CASSPLRTGLSYEQYF
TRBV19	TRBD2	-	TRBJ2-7	TGTGCCAGTAGTAAACCCCCCCGACTAGCCCAAAGGGACGAGCAGTACTTC	CASSKPPRLAQRDEQYF
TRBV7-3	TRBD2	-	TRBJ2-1	TGTGCCAGCAGCTTATATAGCGGGAGTTTAAATGAGCAGTTCTTC	CASSLYSGSLNEQFF
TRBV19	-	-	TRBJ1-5	TGTGCCAGTAGTATAGTGGCAGTACTCGCCAATCAGCCCCAGCATTTT	CASSIVAVLANQPQHF
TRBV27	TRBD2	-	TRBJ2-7	TGTGCCAGCGGGTCGCTAGCGGGCCCTACCTACGAGCAGTACTTC	CASGSLAGPTYEQYF
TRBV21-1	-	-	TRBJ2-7	TGTGCCAGCAGCAACGACCCCTCCCGGCCTGCTTTTTTCCTGCAGTACTTC	CASSNDPSRPAFFLQYF
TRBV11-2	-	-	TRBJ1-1	TGTGCCAGCAGCTTAGGGATACTTGGGGAAGCTTTCTTT	CASSLGILGEAFF
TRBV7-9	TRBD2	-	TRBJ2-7	TGTGCCAGCAGCTTTGGGTTCCCGGGACTAGCGGGATACGAGCAGTACTTC	CASSFGFPGLAGYEQYF
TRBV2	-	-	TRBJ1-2	TGTGCCAGCAGTGAAGATAATTGGGGCTACACCTTC	CASSEDNWGYTF
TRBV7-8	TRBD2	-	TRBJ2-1	TGTGCCAGCAGACGGGGACTAGCGGAGAGCATTCTCTACAATGAGCAGTTCTTC	CASRRGLAESILYNEQFF
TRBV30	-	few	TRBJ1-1	TGTGCCTGGAGTGGCGCCGGGGTTGAAGCTTTCTTT	CAWSGAGVEAFF